A selection of T cell receptor beta chains follows, all from one sample in a study of response to subunit inactivated influenza vaccine. A single record per CDR3 protein comes from TCRdb applying MiXCR to the RT-PCR reads. Altogether about 780,000 distinct CDR3 sequences are present, about 18% being singletons, with the ten largest covering approximately 11%. Sequencing used PBMCs from blood, obtained about 5 days after vaccination. All receptors come from a man aged 45 to 65 who received an inactivated influenza vaccine. The CDR3 runs from the conserved cysteine through the conserved F or W. The D gene is left open where the match is weak. A clone size is listed for some rows: how often the clone was seen (once, few, many), or a class if it is expanded.

cdr3_length d_call j_call v_call clone_size cdr3_aa cdr3_nt
12 . TRBJ2-5 TRBV7-8 few CASSPWQETQYF TGTGCCAGCAGCCCCTGGCAAGAGACCCAGTACTTC
15 . TRBJ1-5 TRBV6-1 . CASSEGDTSNQPQHF TGTGCCAGCAGTGAAGGGGACACCAGCAATCAGCCCCAGCATTTT
16 . TRBJ2-2 TRBV5-1 . CASRNIRDFYTGELFF TGCGCCAGCAGAAATATCCGGGACTTCTACACCGGGGAGCTGTTTTTT
15 TRBD2 TRBJ2-2 TRBV6-2/TRBV6-3 . CASSYVTSGTGELFF TGTGCCAGCAGTTACGTGACTAGCGGGACCGGGGAGCTGTTTTTT
14 . TRBJ2-5 TRBV5-1 many CASSLYGTQETQYF TGCGCCAGCAGTTTGTACGGGACCCAAGAGACCCAGTACTTC
14 TRBD1 TRBJ1-1 TRBV4-1 few CASSQGTGGIEAFF TGCGCCAGCAGCCAAGGGACAGGGGGGATTGAAGCTTTCTTT
14 . TRBJ2-2 TRBV5-6 . CASSFLENTGELFF TGTGCCAGCAGCTTCCTGGAGAACACCGGGGAGCTGTTTTTT
18 . TRBJ2-2 TRBV5-1 . CASSPLGDLRSNTGELFF TGCGCCAGCAGCCCATTAGGGGACCTAAGATCGAACACCGGGGAGCTGTTTTTT
12 . TRBJ1-1 TRBV20-1 many CSARDNSVEAFF TGCAGTGCTAGAGATAATTCTGTCGAGGCTTTCTTT
15 . TRBJ2-5 TRBV6-1 few CASGGQGGTQETQYF TGTGCCAGCGGGGGTCAGGGGGGTACGCAGGAGACCCAGTACTTC
15 . TRBJ2-7 TRBV6-2/TRBV6-3 . CASSDRTAHSYEQYF TGTGCCAGCAGTGACCGGACAGCCCACTCCTACGAGCAGTACTTC
15 TRBD2 TRBJ2-7 TRBV20-1 many CSARDRLASSYEQYF TGCAGTGCTAGAGATCGACTAGCGTCATCCTACGAGCAGTACTTC